What follows is one T cell receptor beta chain and its context. The sample carries other DNA sequences with the same CDR3. This sample stems from a study of blood T cell repertoires in COVID-19. TCRdb's table, derived via immunoSEQ multiplex PCR, lists solely in-frame clones and lacks some. The data contain about 260,000 clones, about 89% of them singletons. This CDR3 contains 13 residues. Trimming removed 1 base from V and 2 bases from J, with 5 bases in between. The sequenced sample consisted of peripheral blood. The chain is built from TRBV12-3 or TRBV12-4 and TRBJ1-2; D is perhaps TRBD1 (5 bases). This clonotype was sampled from a man aged 35 to 55 who had recovered from COVID-19. CDR3 in amino acids: CASSLGGNYGYTF. CDR3 nucleotides: TGTGCCAGCAGTTTAGGGGGCAACTATGGCTACACCTTC.